The clone carrying this TCR beta chain was counted between two and nine times. Sequenced by immunoSEQ multiplex PCR; TCRdb stores in-frame clones only, minus some. Among 85,000 to 120,000 clones listed, about 78% were seen once. The data originate from a study of blood T cell repertoires in COVID-19. Germline CDR1 is MGHRA and CDR2 is YSYEKL. The V gene end was trimmed by 1 base and the J gene end by 0 bases; junction bases not matched to a gene: 3. The CDR3 is 16 residues long. Source material: peripheral blood. The rearrangement joins TRBV4-1 to TRBJ1-3, with 7 bases that match TRBD1. The TCR was taken from a man aged 55 to 70 with active or convalescent COVID-19. This CDR3 is CASSQAQGDSGNTIYF. Here the CDR3 DNA reads TGCGCCAGCAGCCAAGCCCAGGGGGACTCTGGAAACACCATATATTTT.